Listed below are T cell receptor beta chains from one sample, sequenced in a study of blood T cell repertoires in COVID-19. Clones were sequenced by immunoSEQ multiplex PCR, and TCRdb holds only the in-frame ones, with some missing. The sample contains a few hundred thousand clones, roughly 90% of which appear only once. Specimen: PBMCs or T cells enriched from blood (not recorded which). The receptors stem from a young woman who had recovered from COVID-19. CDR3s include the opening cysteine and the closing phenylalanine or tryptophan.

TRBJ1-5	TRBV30	CAWGQGTSNQPQHF
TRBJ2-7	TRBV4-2	CASSQKGGSSGSIDEQYF
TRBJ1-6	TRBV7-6	CASSSKRDTNRVISPLHF
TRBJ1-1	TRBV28	CASSTGQSDTEAFF
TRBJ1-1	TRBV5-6	CASSLGGNTEAFF
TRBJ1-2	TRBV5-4	CASSDLLDGYTF
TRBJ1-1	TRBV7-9	CASSLVATVAEAFF
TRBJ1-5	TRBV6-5	CASSMGGQPQHF
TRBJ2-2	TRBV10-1	CASSELERDTGELFF
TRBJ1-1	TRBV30	CAWSHRDIELGTEAFF
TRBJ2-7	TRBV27	CASSFIAGGLYEQYF
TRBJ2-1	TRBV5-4	CASSWTSGGAVYNEQFF
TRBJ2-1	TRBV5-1	CASRSRPGQGNNEQFF
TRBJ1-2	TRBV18	CASSPQGPAANYGYTF
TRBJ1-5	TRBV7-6	CASSVDRVQPQHF
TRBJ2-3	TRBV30	CAWSLLGARDTQYF
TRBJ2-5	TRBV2	CASSGGVGETQYF
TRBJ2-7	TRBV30	CAWSVIYEQYF
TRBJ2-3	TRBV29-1	CSVVVGRGGLDTQYF
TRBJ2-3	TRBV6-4	CASSEKEEGTDTQYF
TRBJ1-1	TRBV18	CASSRDRGFREAFF
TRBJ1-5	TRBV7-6	CASSLRGTNQPQHF
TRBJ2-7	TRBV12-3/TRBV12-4	CASRGTGEYEQYF
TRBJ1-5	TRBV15	CATSRAGFENQPQHF
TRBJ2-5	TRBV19	CASSTLAQNQETQYF
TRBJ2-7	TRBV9	CASSPLERPQSFYQQYF
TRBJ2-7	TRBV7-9	CASSFARQGEDYEQYF
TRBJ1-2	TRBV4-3	CASSQDGDTRNYGYTF
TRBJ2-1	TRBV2	CASRGDRGRNEQFF
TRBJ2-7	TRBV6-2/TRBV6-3	CASSYSGGPREQYF
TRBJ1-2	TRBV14	CASSAVPYGYTF
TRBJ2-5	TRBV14	CASSQSKTQYF
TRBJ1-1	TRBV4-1	CASSQDTGGITEAFF
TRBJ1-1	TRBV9	CASSVGGWGGTEAFF
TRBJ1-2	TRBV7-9	CASSREQQNYGYTF
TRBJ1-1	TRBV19	CASSMGRGGPAGTEAFF
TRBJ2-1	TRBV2	CASSGDRGRENEQFF
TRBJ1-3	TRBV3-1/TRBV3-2	CASSSDRVGSSGNTIYF
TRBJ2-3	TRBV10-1	CASSESKGPSTDTQYF
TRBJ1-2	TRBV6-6	CASSYPGRTGNYGYTF
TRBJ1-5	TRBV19	CASREYGSQPQHF
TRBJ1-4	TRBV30	CAWGGNQGVGEKLFF
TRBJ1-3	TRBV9	CASSPQISGNTIYF
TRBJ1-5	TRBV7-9	CASSSIQGAKDQPQHF
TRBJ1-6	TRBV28	CATFLGGAPYNSPLHF
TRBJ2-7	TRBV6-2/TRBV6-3	CASSYSPGLAFYEQYF
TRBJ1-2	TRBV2	CASSEVGGPGYTF
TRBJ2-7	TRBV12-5	CASGFGQSSYEQYF
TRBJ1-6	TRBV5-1	CASSHPGQGNSPLHF
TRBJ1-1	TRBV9	CASSPKRGGQGETEAFF
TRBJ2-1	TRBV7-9	CASSLAGTGGHEQFF
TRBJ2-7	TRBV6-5	CASSYATSGGALPQYF
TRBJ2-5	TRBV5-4	CASSLALAGTETQYF